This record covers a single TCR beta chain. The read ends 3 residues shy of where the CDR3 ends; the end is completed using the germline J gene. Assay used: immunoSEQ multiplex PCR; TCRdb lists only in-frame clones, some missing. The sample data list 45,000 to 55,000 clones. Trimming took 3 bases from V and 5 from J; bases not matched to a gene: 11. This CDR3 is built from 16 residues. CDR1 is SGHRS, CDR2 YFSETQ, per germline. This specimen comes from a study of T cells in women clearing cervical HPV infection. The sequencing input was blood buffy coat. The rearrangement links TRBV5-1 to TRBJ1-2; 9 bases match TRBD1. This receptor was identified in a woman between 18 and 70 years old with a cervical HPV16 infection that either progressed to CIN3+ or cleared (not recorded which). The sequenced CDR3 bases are TGCGCCAGCAGCTCTGGTCCCGGGACAGGGAAATATGGC. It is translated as CASSSGPGTGKYG. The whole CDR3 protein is CASSSGPGTGKYGYTF.